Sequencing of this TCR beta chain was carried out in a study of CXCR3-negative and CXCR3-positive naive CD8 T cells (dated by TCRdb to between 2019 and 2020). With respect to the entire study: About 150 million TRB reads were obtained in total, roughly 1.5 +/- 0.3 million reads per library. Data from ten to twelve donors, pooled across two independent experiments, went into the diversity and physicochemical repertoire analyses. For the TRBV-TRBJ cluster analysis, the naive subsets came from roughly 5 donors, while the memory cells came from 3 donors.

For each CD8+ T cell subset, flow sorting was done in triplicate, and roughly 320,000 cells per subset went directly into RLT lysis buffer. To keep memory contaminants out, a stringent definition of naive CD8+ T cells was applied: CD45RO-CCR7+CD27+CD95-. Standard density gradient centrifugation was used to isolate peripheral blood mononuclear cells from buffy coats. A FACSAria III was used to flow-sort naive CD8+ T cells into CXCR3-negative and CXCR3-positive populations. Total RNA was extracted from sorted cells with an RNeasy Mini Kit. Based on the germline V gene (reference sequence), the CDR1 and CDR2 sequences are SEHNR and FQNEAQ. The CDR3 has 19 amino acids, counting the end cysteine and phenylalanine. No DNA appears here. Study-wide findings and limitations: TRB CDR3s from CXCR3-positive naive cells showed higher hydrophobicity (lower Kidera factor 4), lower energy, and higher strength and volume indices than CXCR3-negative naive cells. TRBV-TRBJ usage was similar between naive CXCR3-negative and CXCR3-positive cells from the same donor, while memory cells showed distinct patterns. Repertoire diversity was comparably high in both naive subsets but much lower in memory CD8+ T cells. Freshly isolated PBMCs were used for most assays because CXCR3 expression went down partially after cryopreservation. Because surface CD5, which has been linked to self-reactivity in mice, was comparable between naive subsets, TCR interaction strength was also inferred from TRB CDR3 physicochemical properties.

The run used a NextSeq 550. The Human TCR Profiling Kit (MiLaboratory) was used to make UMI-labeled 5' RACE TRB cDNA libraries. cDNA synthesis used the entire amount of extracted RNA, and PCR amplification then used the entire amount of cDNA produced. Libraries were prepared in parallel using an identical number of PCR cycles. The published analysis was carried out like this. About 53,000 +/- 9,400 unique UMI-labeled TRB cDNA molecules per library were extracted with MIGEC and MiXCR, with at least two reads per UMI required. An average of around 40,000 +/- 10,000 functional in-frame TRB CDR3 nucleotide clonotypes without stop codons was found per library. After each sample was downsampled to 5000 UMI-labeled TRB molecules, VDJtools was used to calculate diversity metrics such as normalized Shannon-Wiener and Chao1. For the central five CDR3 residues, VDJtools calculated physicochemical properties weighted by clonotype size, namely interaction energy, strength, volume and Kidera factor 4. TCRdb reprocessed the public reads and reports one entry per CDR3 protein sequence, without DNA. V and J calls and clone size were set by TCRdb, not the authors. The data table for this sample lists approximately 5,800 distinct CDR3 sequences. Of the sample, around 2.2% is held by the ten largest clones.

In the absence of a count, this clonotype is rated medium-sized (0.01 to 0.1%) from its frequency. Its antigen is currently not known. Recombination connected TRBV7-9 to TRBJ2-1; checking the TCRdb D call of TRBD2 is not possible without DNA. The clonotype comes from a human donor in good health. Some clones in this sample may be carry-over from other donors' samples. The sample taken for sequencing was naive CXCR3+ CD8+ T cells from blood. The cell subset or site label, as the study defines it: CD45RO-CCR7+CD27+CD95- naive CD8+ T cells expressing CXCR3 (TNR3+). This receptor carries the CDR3 CASSLAGQREGRAYNEQFF.